A single TCR beta chain is shown here with its context. Its antigen is still unknown. Generated by immunoSEQ multiplex PCR, the TCRdb table keeps only in-frame clones and is missing some. The table records tens of thousands of clones, around 80% of them present only once. This specimen comes from a study of PD-1 blockade in classical Hodgkin lymphoma. Study outcomes and limitations: Nothing has yet pinned down what causes the repertoire differences, possibly disease activity or prior therapy.

The germline V and J ends were trimmed by 0 bases and 8 bases, with 11 bases remaining between them. The CDR3 contains 14 residues. Germline loops: CDR1 SGHNT, CDR2 YYREEE (reference sequence). The time point denotes: cycle 4 day 1 (C4D1), after five to seven weeks of nivolumab. All trial patients relapsed after autologous stem cell transplantation. The chain carries TRBV5-4 and TRBJ1-4, with unresolved D. The TCR was taken from a human donor with classical Hodgkin lymphoma. Sequenced material: peripheral blood mononuclear cells (PBMCs), taken before the fourth cycle of nivolumab. The CDR3 protein is CASSLAAGVEKLFF. The CDR3 bases are TGTGCCAGCAGCTTGGCCGCTGGGGTCGAAAAACTGTTTTTT.